These T cell receptor beta chains were read from a single sample in a study of cytomegalovirus exposure and HLA in healthy donors. The repertoire was sequenced with immunoSEQ multiplex PCR; TCRdb's copy has only in-frame clones and lacks some. This sample has about 150,000 clones, with about four fifths found just once. Sequences were obtained from PBMCs. The receptors stem from a man aged 30 to 45 in good health and CMV-seropositive. Both conserved end residues are part of each CDR3. D genes are given only for firm matches. Some rows mark clone size as missing; the rest say once, few, many or name a class of expanded clone.

J | size | V | D | CDR3 | DNA
TRBJ2-3 | NA | TRBV9 | TRBD2 | CASSRGLAGSTDTQYF | TGTGCCAGCAGCCGCGGACTAGCGGGGAGCACAGATACGCAGTATTTT
TRBJ2-3 | once | TRBV19 | NA | CASSRADTQYF | TGTGCCAGTAGTAGAGCAGATACGCAGTATTTT
TRBJ2-7 | NA | TRBV27 | TRBD1 | CASSRGGRDRVYEQYF | TGTGCCAGCAGCCGCGGAGGCCGGGACAGGGTATACGAGCAGTACTTC
TRBJ1-2 | NA | TRBV15 | TRBD1 | CATSRVVDRGYGYTF | TGTGCCACCAGCAGAGTAGTTGACAGGGGTTATGGCTACACCTTC
TRBJ2-1 | NA | TRBV5-6 | TRBD2 | CASSPTSGSYNEQFF | TGTGCCAGCAGCCCGACTAGCGGCTCCTACAATGAGCAGTTCTTC
TRBJ2-5 | NA | TRBV5-4 | TRBD1 | CASSYRTGGRETQYF | TGTGCCAGCAGCTACCGGACAGGGGGCCGGGAGACCCAGTACTTC
TRBJ2-7 | NA | TRBV4-1 | NA | CASSQVGAGEQYF | TGCGCCAGCAGCCAAGTAGGGGCCGGCGAGCAGTACTTC
TRBJ2-7 | few | TRBV6-4 | TRBD1 | CASSDVTGAYEQYF | TGTGCCAGCAGTGACGTGACAGGGGCCTACGAGCAGTACTTC
TRBJ2-7 | NA | TRBV4-3 | NA | CASSLLKGKGNEQYF | TGCGCCAGCAGCCTCTTAAAGGGCAAGGGGAACGAGCAGTACTTC
TRBJ1-1 | NA | TRBV5-4 | NA | CASSLPEIWRGQMNTEAFF | TGTGCCAGCAGCTTGCCCGAAATTTGGAGGGGCCAGATGAACACTGAAGCTTTCTTT
TRBJ1-1 | few | TRBV30 | NA | CAWTGHMNTEAFF | TGTGCCTGGACGGGACATATGAACACTGAAGCTTTCTTT
TRBJ2-7 | NA | TRBV27 | TRBD2 | CASSFRPPLAGAPYEQYF | TGTGCCAGCAGTTTCCGACCCCCCTTAGCGGGAGCCCCCTACGAGCAGTACTTC
TRBJ2-7 | NA | TRBV2 | TRBD1 | CASRGTGIPYEQYF | TGTGCCAGCAGGGGGACAGGGATTCCCTACGAGCAGTACTTC
TRBJ1-5 | once | TRBV28 | TRBD1 | CASSFDRVYNQPQHF | TGTGCCAGCAGCTTCGACAGGGTATACAATCAGCCCCAGCATTTT
TRBJ1-2 | NA | TRBV6-1 | NA | CATPREAYGYTF | TGTGCCACCCCCCGAGAGGCGTATGGCTACACCTTC
TRBJ1-2 | NA | TRBV5-1 | NA | CASSLGGRGYTF | TGCGCCAGCAGCTTGGGGGGGCGAGGCTACACCTTC
TRBJ1-1 | NA | TRBV10-3 | TRBD1 | CAISQDRVSYNTEAFF | TGTGCCATCAGTCAAGACAGGGTGAGCTATAACACTGAAGCTTTCTTT
TRBJ1-4 | medium-sized | TRBV6-5 | TRBD1 | CASSSPGQGEKLFF | TGTGCCAGCAGTTCTCCGGGACAGGGGGAAAAACTGTTTTTT
TRBJ1-3 | once | TRBV4-1 | NA | CASSQPQAGTGNTIYF | TGCGCCAGCAGCCAACCCCAAGCAGGGACTGGAAACACCATATATTTT
TRBJ2-3 | NA | TRBV30 | NA | CAWSDFRAGGTDTQYF | TGTGCCTGGAGTGATTTTCGGGCCGGGGGCACAGATACGCAGTATTTT
TRBJ1-1 | NA | TRBV10-2 | NA | CASSEGATEAFF | TGCGCCAGCAGTGAAGGGGCCACTGAAGCTTTCTTT
TRBJ2-7 | NA | TRBV27 | NA | CASSLRGTPKSYEQYF | TGTGCCAGCAGTTTACGGGGGACCCCTAAGTCCTACGAGCAGTACTTC
TRBJ1-6 | NA | TRBV27 | TRBD1 | CASRDRTNSPLHF | TGTGCCAGCAGGGACAGGACTAATTCACCCCTCCACTTT
TRBJ2-2 | few | TRBV6-7 | TRBD1 | CASSCGQGATGELFF | TGTGCCAGCAGTTGCGGACAGGGGGCCACCGGGGAGCTGTTTTTT
TRBJ2-7 | NA | TRBV11-2 | TRBD2 | CASSFPSGDYEQYF | TGTGCCAGCAGCTTCCCTAGCGGGGACTACGAGCAGTACTTC
TRBJ1-1 | NA | TRBV5-1 | TRBD1 | CASSLGDRVRLEAFF | TGCGCCAGCAGCTTGGGGGACAGGGTGAGGCTTGAAGCTTTCTTT
TRBJ2-4 | NA | TRBV7-9 | NA | CASSLGGMGKGTKNIQYF | TGTGCCAGCAGCTTAGGCGGAATGGGTAAGGGGACCAAAAACATTCAGTACTTC
TRBJ1-2 | once | TRBV4-1 | TRBD1 | CASSQVQGAFDYGYTF | TGCGCCAGCAGCCAAGTCCAGGGGGCGTTTGACTATGGCTACACCTTC
TRBJ1-1 | NA | TRBV9 | NA | CASSARGDNYEAFF | TGTGCCAGCAGCGCCCGGGGGGACAACTATGAAGCTTTCTTT
TRBJ1-1 | once | TRBV19 | NA | CASKDKGDTEAFF | TGTGCCAGCAAAGATAAGGGAGACACTGAAGCTTTCTTT
TRBJ1-1 | once | TRBV21-1 | NA | CASSKGRQLNTEAFF | TGTGCCAGCAGCAAAGGGCGACAGCTGAACACTGAAGCTTTCTTT
TRBJ1-2 | NA | TRBV7-9 | NA | CAVLGGGPYSYTF | TGTGCCGTCTTGGGCGGGGGCCCTTATAGCTACACCTTC
TRBJ2-1 | NA | TRBV5-6 | TRBD2 | CASSIPGTSEEKQFF | TGTGCCAGCAGCATACCCGGGACTAGCGAGGAAAAGCAGTTCTTC
TRBJ2-6 | NA | TRBV4-2 | NA | CASSQEFIRGSGANVLTF | TGTGCCAGCAGCCAGGAATTTATAAGGGGCTCTGGGGCCAACGTCCTGACTTTC
TRBJ1-1 | once | TRBV15 | NA | CATSEGRVSTEAFF | TGTGCCACCAGCGAAGGTCGGGTAAGCACTGAAGCTTTCTTT
TRBJ2-5 | NA | TRBV12-5 | NA | CASGLAGQRSRETQYF | TGTGCTAGTGGTTTGGCCGGACAGCGGAGTCGGGAGACCCAGTACTTC
TRBJ2-1 | NA | TRBV6-5 | TRBD1 | CASSYGQENEQFF | TGTGCCAGCAGTTACGGACAGGAGAATGAGCAGTTCTTC
TRBJ2-1 | NA | TRBV11-3 | TRBD1 | CASSSRGTGDNEQFF | TGTGCCAGCAGCTCACGGGGGACAGGGGACAATGAGCAGTTCTTC
TRBJ1-4 | NA | TRBV19 | NA | CASSSRRWANEKLFF | TGTGCCAGTAGTTCAAGGAGATGGGCTAATGAAAAACTGTTTTTT
TRBJ1-6 | NA | TRBV11-3 | NA | CASRLTQGGNSPLHF | TGTGCCAGCCGTCTTACACAGGGAGGGAATTCACCCCTCCACTTT
TRBJ2-2 | NA | TRBV30 | NA | CAWSRLGASFPGELFF | TGTGCCTGGAGTCGTTTGGGGGCTTCTTTTCCCGGGGAGCTGTTTTTT
TRBJ2-5 | once | TRBV4-1 | TRBD2 | CASSQKGLAGQETQYF | TGCGCCAGCAGCCAAAAGGGTCTAGCGGGGCAAGAGACCCAGTACTTC
TRBJ1-2 | NA | TRBV11-2 | TRBD1 | CASSLVSGTDLYGYTF | TGTGCCAGCAGCTTAGTCAGTGGGACAGACCTCTATGGCTACACCTTC
TRBJ2-7 | NA | TRBV4-3 | NA | CASSQDWPGGVASYEQYF | TGCGCCAGCAGCCAAGATTGGCCGGGCGGGGTCGCCTCCTACGAGCAGTACTTC
TRBJ2-3 | NA | TRBV7-8 | NA | CASSTRGRESGTDTQYF | TGTGCCAGCAGCACCAGGGGGCGGGAGTCCGGCACAGATACGCAGTATTTT
TRBJ2-2 | NA | TRBV30 | TRBD1 | CAWSSQGAPNTGELFF | TGTGCCTGGAGTTCGCAGGGGGCGCCGAACACCGGGGAGCTGTTTTTT
TRBJ1-1 | NA | TRBV6-5 | NA | CASSYSSGYLNTEAFF | TGTGCCAGCAGTTACTCGTCGGGTTACTTGAACACTGAAGCTTTCTTT
TRBJ2-1 | NA | TRBV4-2 | TRBD2 | CASSQDASGGPTYNEQFF | TGTGCCAGCAGCCAAGACGCTAGCGGGGGACCCACCTACAATGAGCAGTTCTTC
TRBJ1-1 | NA | TRBV7-9 | TRBD1 | CASSKGQGEMNTEAFF | TGTGCCAGCAGCAAGGGACAGGGGGAGATGAACACTGAAGCTTTCTTT
TRBJ2-1 | NA | TRBV10-2 | NA | CASSLGGSYNEQFF | TGCGCCAGCAGTCTAGGTGGTTCCTACAATGAGCAGTTCTTC
TRBJ1-5 | few | TRBV10-3 | TRBD1 | CASSEGTGGKPQHF | TGTGCCAGCAGTGAAGGGACAGGGGGCAAGCCCCAGCATTTT
TRBJ2-3 | NA | TRBV5-1 | NA | CASSLGLKGTDTQYF | TGCGCCAGCAGCTTGGGCCTGAAGGGGACAGATACGCAGTATTTT
TRBJ1-5 | once | TRBV19 | NA | CASSIDFTGLGNQPQHF | TGTGCCAGTAGTATAGATTTCACAGGGTTGGGCAATCAGCCCCAGCATTTT
TRBJ1-5 | NA | TRBV6-6 | NA | CASFKEGARNQPQHF | TGTGCCAGCTTTAAAGAGGGAGCGCGCAATCAGCCCCAGCATTTT
TRBJ2-2 | once | TRBV28 | NA | CASSFLVTGELFF | TGTGCCAGCAGTTTCCTAGTCACCGGGGAGCTGTTTTTT
TRBJ2-7 | NA | TRBV4-2 | NA | CASSPLRDYEQYF | TGTGCCAGCAGCCCCCTTCGGGACTACGAGCAGTACTTC
TRBJ2-1 | NA | TRBV7-8 | NA | CASSPPNNEQFF | TGTGCCAGCAGCCCTCCTAACAATGAGCAGTTCTTC
TRBJ2-2 | NA | TRBV7-3 | TRBD2 | CASSSQGSGRNTGELFF | TGTGCCAGCAGCTCCCAAGGGAGCGGGAGGAACACCGGGGAGCTGTTTTTT
TRBJ1-3 | NA | TRBV9 | NA | CASSAQGRSGNTIYF | TGTGCCAGCAGCGCCCAGGGTCGGTCTGGAAACACCATATATTTT